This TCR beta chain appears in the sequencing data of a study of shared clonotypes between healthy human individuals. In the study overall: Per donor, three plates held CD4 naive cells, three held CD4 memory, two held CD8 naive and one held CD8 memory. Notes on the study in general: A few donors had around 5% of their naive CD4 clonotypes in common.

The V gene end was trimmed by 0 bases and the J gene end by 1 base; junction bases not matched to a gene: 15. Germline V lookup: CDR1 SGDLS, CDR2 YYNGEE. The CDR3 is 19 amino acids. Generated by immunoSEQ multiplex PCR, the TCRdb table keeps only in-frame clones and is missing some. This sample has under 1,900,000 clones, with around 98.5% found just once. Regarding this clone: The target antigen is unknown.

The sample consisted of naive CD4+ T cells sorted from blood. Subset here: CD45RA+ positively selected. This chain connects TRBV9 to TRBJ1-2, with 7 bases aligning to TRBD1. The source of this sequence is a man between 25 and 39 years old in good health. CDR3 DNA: TGTGCCAGCAGCGTAGTTCCGTCGCCAGGGGCAGGGGGTAACTATGGCTACACCTTC. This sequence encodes CASSVVPSPGAGGNYGYTF.